This is a list of T cell receptor beta chains from one sample in a study of blood T cell repertoires in COVID-19. Clones were read by immunoSEQ multiplex PCR, and TCRdb kept only the in-frame ones, dropping some. The data hold 45,000 to 55,000 clones, with 75% to 90% observed a single time. Sequencing used peripheral blood. The receptors derive from a human donor in a cohort sampled during active COVID-19. The CDR3 runs from the conserved cysteine through the conserved F or W. D genes are given only for firm matches. The size of a clone is reported for some rows only, either as once, few or many, or as a class for expanded clones.

TRBJ1-2 | TRBD1 | TRBV6-5 | - | TGTGCCAGCAGGGGACAGGGGGGTTCGAACTATGGCTACACCTTC | CASRGQGGSNYGYTF
TRBJ1-2 | - | TRBV5-5 | - | TGTGCCAGCAGCTTGGGAGGCCGGGGCTACACCTTC | CASSLGGRGYTF
TRBJ2-3 | - | TRBV7-6 | - | TGTGCCAGCAGCGCGGGTGTTGATACGCAGTATTTT | CASSAGVDTQYF
TRBJ2-5 | - | TRBV18 | - | TGTGCCAGCTCACCGGAGGTGAGAGAGACCCAGTACTTC | CASSPEVRETQYF
TRBJ1-2 | TRBD1 | TRBV2 | few | TGTGCCAGCAGTGAAGAGGACAGGGGCTATGGCTACACCTTC | CASSEEDRGYGYTF
TRBJ2-3 | - | TRBV5-4 | - | TGTGCCAGCAGCTCCTACCGCTCAGATACGCAGTATTTT | CASSSYRSDTQYF
TRBJ1-1 | TRBD1 | TRBV7-9 | once | TGTGCCAGCAGCCGAGGGACAGTTGCTGAAGTTTTCTTT | CASSRGTVAEVFF
TRBJ1-2 | - | TRBV6-1 | - | TGTGCCAGCAGTGAAGCGAGCGGGGTATCGAACTATGGCTACACCTTC | CASSEASGVSNYGYTF
TRBJ2-7 | - | TRBV7-2 | - | TGTGCCAGCAGCACCTTAGCTACTAATTCCTACGAGCAGTACTTC | CASSTLATNSYEQYF
TRBJ2-3 | - | TRBV18 | - | TGTGCCAGCTCCCCGGGACACTCGAACACAGATACGCAGTATTTT | CASSPGHSNTDTQYF
TRBJ2-7 | - | TRBV10-3 | - | TGTGCCATCAGTCGAGATTATACGGCCTACGAGCAGTACTTC | CAISRDYTAYEQYF
TRBJ2-5 | TRBD2 | TRBV27 | few | TGTGCCAGCAGTTTGACTGGGACTAGCCCCGAGACCCAGTACTTC | CASSLTGTSPETQYF
TRBJ2-1 | TRBD2 | TRBV5-1 | - | TGCGCCAGCAGCGGACTAGCCACCTACAATGAGCAGTTCTTC | CASSGLATYNEQFF
TRBJ1-1 | - | TRBV5-4 | - | TGTGCCAGCAGCTTGGCCGGGGGTGTTGGGTTTGAAGCTTTCTTT | CASSLAGGVGFEAFF
TRBJ1-2 | TRBD1 | TRBV7-2 | - | TGTGCCAGCAGCTTAGTTAGAGGGGGCGCAGGTGGAGGCTACACCTTC | CASSLVRGGAGGGYTF
TRBJ2-1 | - | TRBV5-8 | few | TGTGCCACTATAAGCCGGGACACCCTTCGGTTCTTC | CATISRDTLRFF
TRBJ2-7 | TRBD1 | TRBV28 | - | TGTGCCAGCAGGAGGGACAGGGGCTCCTACGAGCAGTACTTC | CASRRDRGSYEQYF
TRBJ1-1 | TRBD1 | TRBV19 | - | TGTGCCAGTAGTACTCGGACAGGAAACACTGAAGCTTTCTTT | CASSTRTGNTEAFF
TRBJ1-1 | TRBD1 | TRBV27 | - | TGTGCCAGCCGCACTCGCGCTTGGGACAGGAAGAACACTGAAGCTTTCTTT | CASRTRAWDRKNTEAFF
TRBJ1-2 | - | TRBV6-1 | - | TGTGCCAGCAGTGAACAGGGATATGGCTACACCTTC | CASSEQGYGYTF
TRBJ2-6 | TRBD1 | TRBV7-2 | - | TGTGCCAGCAGCTTAGGGGGACAGTCTGGGGCCAACGTCCTGACTTTC | CASSLGGQSGANVLTF
TRBJ2-5 | TRBD1 | TRBV19 | - | TGTGCCAGTAAGCACAGGGGGAACTACGAGACCCAGTACTTC | CASKHRGNYETQYF